In its sample, the clone carrying this T cell receptor (beta chain) was seen a few times. Its antigen is currently unknown. This specimen belongs to a study of response to subunit inactivated influenza vaccine. The study, taken as a whole, reports: Few additional T cells are recruited per seasonal influenza vaccination, authors suggested.

From the RT-PCR reads, TCRdb called clonotypes with MiXCR, one entry per CDR3 protein. The repertoire holds hundreds of thousands of distinct CDR3 sequences, with 12% to 15% as singletons. From germline, CDR1 is KGHDR and CDR2 SFDVKD. Trimming left V 6 bases short and J 5 bases short, with 13 bases between. CDR3 length equals 13 residues. The source material was PBMCs from blood, sampled around 15 days before vaccination. The TCR was taken from a man between 50 and 59 years old who received an inactivated influenza vaccine. The chain links TRBV24-1 to TRBJ2-7; D not certain. This CDR3 reads CATSRGRSNEQYF. The CDR3 coding sequence is TGTGCCACCAGTAGAGGTAGGAGTAACGAGCAGTACTTC.